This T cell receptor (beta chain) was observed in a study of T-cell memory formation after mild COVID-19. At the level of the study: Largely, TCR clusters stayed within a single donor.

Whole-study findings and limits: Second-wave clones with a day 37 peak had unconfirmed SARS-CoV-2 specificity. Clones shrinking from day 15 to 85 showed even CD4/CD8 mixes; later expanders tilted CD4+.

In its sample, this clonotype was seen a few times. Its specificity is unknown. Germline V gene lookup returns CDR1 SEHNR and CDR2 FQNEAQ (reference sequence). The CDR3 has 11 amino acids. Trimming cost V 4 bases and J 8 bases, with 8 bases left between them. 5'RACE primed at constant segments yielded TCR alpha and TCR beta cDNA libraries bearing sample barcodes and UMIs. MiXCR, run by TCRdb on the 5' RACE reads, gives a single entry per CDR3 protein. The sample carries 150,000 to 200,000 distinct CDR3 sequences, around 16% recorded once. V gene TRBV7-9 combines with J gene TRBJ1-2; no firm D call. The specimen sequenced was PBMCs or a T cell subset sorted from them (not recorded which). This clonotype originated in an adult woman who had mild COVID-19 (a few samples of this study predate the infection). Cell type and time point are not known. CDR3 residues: CASSSAAGYTF. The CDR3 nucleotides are TGTGCCAGCAGCTCTGCGGCAGGCTACACCTTC.